This is a list of T cell receptor beta chains from one sample in a study of OX40 agonist ivuxolimab in advanced cancers. Libraries were prepared by immunoSEQ multiplex PCR; TCRdb keeps only in-frame clonotypes and omits some of them. Of 85,000 to 100,000 clones detected, 90% to 95% appear once; the ten largest clones hold 0.26%. The input for sequencing was CD4+ or CD8+ T cells sorted from blood, taken in a trial of the OX40 agonist ivuxolimab. All receptors come from an adult with an advanced solid tumor such as melanoma, head and neck, liver or kidney cancer. The conserved cysteine and the conserved F or W are not part of the CDR3 here. D genes are given only for firm matches.

V	J	length	D	CDR3
TRBV27	TRBJ1-5	12	TRBD1	ASSRGYSNQPQH
TRBV7-2	TRBJ2-1	15	NA	ASSPSKEKGSYNEQF
TRBV6-1	TRBJ1-5	11	TRBD1	ATAYRGDQPQH
TRBV10-3	TRBJ2-1	9	NA	AISESLEQF
TRBV29-1	TRBJ2-4	11	TRBD1	SPGQGAEDIQY
TRBV28	TRBJ2-3	13	NA	ASSLARGSTDTQY
TRBV11-3	TRBJ2-1	12	NA	ASSLGGSENEQF
TRBV11-2	TRBJ2-1	12	TRBD2	ASSPSTVAGGQF
TRBV2	TRBJ2-5	9	NA	ASSPDGTQY
TRBV5-5	TRBJ1-5	16	TRBD1	ASSLGLRDRDSNQPQH
TRBV18	TRBJ1-1	14	TRBD1	ASSPLPTTDRDLAF
TRBV9	TRBJ2-1	15	TRBD2	ASSPRLAGIAYNEQF
TRBV10-3	TRBJ2-1	10	TRBD2	AISERGDEQF
TRBV5-1	TRBJ2-2	13	TRBD1	ASSLGQGDTGELF
TRBV28	TRBJ1-2	10	TRBD1	ASSPWTGTCT
TRBV28	TRBJ2-7	14	TRBD2	ASSSPPAGGVYEQY
TRBV28	TRBJ2-1	10	NA	ASGLSYNEQF
TRBV28	TRBJ1-6	13	NA	ASMGGRSYNSPLH
TRBV15	TRBJ2-2	16	NA	ATSREVSSYGYTGELF
TRBV6-6	TRBJ2-1	13	NA	ASSYGVRAVNEQF
TRBV7-9	TRBJ1-1	13	NA	ASSKTPGKNTEAF
TRBV7-9	TRBJ1-4	13	NA	ASSLEGTVNEKLF
TRBV4-1	TRBJ2-2	14	TRBD1	ASSPGRGPNTGELF
TRBV5-1	TRBJ1-1	11	NA	ASSLVANTEAF
TRBV5-1	TRBJ2-3	15	TRBD2	ASSMGLAGGATDTQY
TRBV30	TRBJ1-5	11	NA	AWSRVSNQPQH
TRBV6-1	TRBJ2-3	11	TRBD2	ASRAGGTDTQY
TRBV16	TRBJ1-2	12	NA	ASSQISGVSGYT
TRBV25-1	TRBJ2-3	13	TRBD2	ASSMLAGFPDTQY
TRBV30	TRBJ1-1	13	TRBD1	AWTPIGQGRTEAF
TRBV6-6	TRBJ1-2	11	NA	ASSYSIDYGYT
TRBV6-1	TRBJ2-3	13	TRBD2	ASSPLAGVTDTQY
TRBV4-1	TRBJ2-1	13	TRBD2	ASSRGLADYNEQF
TRBV7-9	TRBJ1-4	13	TRBD1	ASSLVTGTNEKLF
TRBV6-6	TRBJ2-1	9	TRBD2	ASSPGTINV
TRBV28	TRBJ2-1	13	NA	ASIRPPPSYNEQF
TRBV6-6	TRBJ1-2	9	NA	ASSPGDGYT
TRBV2	TRBJ1-4	11	NA	ATKRADNEKLF
TRBV7-2	TRBJ2-1	12	NA	ASSPGVVGNEQF
TRBV30	TRBJ1-1	10	NA	AWSRANTEAF
TRBV5-4	TRBJ1-6	14	TRBD1	ASSADPTGGNSPLH
TRBV7-2	TRBJ2-1	13	TRBD2	ASSLVTGLAGDLF
TRBV4-1	TRBJ1-5	12	NA	ASSHVVKAQPQH
TRBV7-8	TRBJ1-1	11	NA	ASSSGMNTEAF
TRBV30	TRBJ1-5	11	NA	AWSPEHSQPQH
TRBV4-3	TRBJ2-3	15	TRBD2	ASSQDRRPSGTDTQY
TRBV6-5	TRBJ2-1	12	TRBD2	ATPGTSLVYEQF
TRBV7-9	TRBJ2-3	11	NA	ASSLSLLDTQY
TRBV7-9	TRBJ2-2	9	NA	ASIQTGELF
TRBV10-3	TRBJ2-1	13	TRBD2	AIGGSGNFYNEQF
TRBV15	TRBJ1-2	12	NA	ATSRGGRDYGYT
TRBV13	TRBJ1-3	14	NA	ASSLGQGFSGNTIY
TRBV7-3	TRBJ1-1	12	NA	ASSPSSSETEAF
TRBV5-6	TRBJ2-3	14	NA	ASSLIASESTDTQY
TRBV4-1	TRBJ2-7	13	TRBD1	ASSRGTGDSYEQY
TRBV7-9	TRBJ2-3	9	NA	ASSYTDTQY